These 25 T cell receptor beta chains came from one sample sequenced in a study of cytomegalovirus exposure and HLA in healthy donors. With 60 Vbeta and 13 Jbeta primers, the PCR was carried out. Using immunoSEQ multiplex PCR, the repertoire was profiled, and TCRdb retains in-frame clones only, with some absent. Of around 140,000 clones listed, 75% to 85% are singletons. Source material: PBMCs. The receptor source for this set is a middle-aged man in good health and CMV-seronegative.

The V gene is TRBV5-6, the J gene TRBJ1-3, with D uncertain. Trimming left V 1 base short and J 2 bases short, with 7 bases between. CDR1 is SGHDT and CDR2 is YYEEEE in the germline V gene. The CDR3 is 14 amino acids. The CDR3 bases are TGTGCCAGCAGCTTGCGCGGAACTGGAAACACCATATATTTT. Translating it yields CASSLRGTGNTIYF.

This clone was detected a few times. The chain employs TRBV10-2 and TRBJ2-5; 9 bases map to TRBD1. The end of the DNA is better explained by TRBJ2-7, so the J call may be wrong. Germline CDR1 reads WSHSY; CDR2 reads SAAADI. This CDR3 has 16 amino acids. The CDR3 here is CASSEPGQGSSYEQYF. As DNA, the CDR3 is TGCGCCAGCAGTGAACCAGGACAGGGGAGCTCCTACGAGCAGTACTTC.

The rearrangement joins TRBV27 to TRBJ2-5; 10 bases match TRBD1. Gene TRBJ2-7 matches the end of the DNA better, so the J call may be wrong. The CDR3 is made up of 14 amino acids. Germline V gene data show CDR1 as MNHEY and CDR2 as SMNVEV (reference sequence). CDR3 residues: CASSSGTGVTEQYF. The CDR3, as DNA: TGTGCCAGCAGCTCCGGGACAGGGGTCACCGAGCAGTACTTC.

The chain employs TRBV5-1 and TRBJ2-5; 7 bases fit TRBD1. V was pared by 5 bases and J by 3 bases, with 7 bases of the junction left unmatched. The CDR3 has 14 amino acids. CDR1 and CDR2 (germline): SGHRS, YFSETQ. CDR3 in DNA: TGCGCCAGCAGGGGACAGCCGTCCGAAGAGACCCAGTACTTC. This sequence encodes CASRGQPSEETQYF.

V is TRBV13 and J is TRBJ1-6; D ambiguous. This CDR3 comprises 16 residues. Trimming took off 0 bases at V and 0 bases at J, with 6 bases between the two ends. Germline CDR1 is PRHDT and CDR2 is FYEKMQ (reference sequence). Here the CDR3 reads CASSLGGSSYNSPLHF. DNA of the CDR3: TGTGCCAGCAGCTTAGGCGGGAGCTCCTATAATTCACCCCTCCACTTT.

This rearrangement joins TRBV12-5 to TRBJ2-2; 14 bases align to TRBD2. Trimming at V came to 1 base and at J to 6 bases, leaving 7 bases not matched to a gene. The germline V gene has CDR1 LGHNT and CDR2 FRNRAP. The CDR3 consists of 18 residues. The CDR3 loop is CASGLAMTSGGVSGELFF. CDR3 DNA sequence: TGTGCTAGTGGTTTGGCTATGACTAGCGGGGGGGTCTCCGGGGAGCTGTTTTTT.

This clone was picked up one time. The rearrangement uses TRBV7-2 and TRBJ2-5; D is perhaps TRBD2 (5 bases). The CDR3 has 14 amino acids. Germline V gives CDR1 SGHTA, CDR2 FQGNSA. Trimming left V 1 base short and J 5 bases short, with 11 bases between. CDR3 sequence: CASSLGPGRETQYF. The CDR3 DNA follows: TGTGCCAGCAGCTTAGGCCCGGGAAGGGAGACCCAGTACTTC.

This rearrangement joins TRBV6-5 to TRBJ1-1, with 8 bases fitting TRBD1. V trimming: 4 bases; J trimming: 0 bases; junction bases outside the gene matches: 4. Germline CDR1 and CDR2: MNHEY and SVGAGI. CDR3 length: 15 residues. The CDR3 DNA reads TGTGCCAGCAGTTCGACAGGGGCCATGAACACTGAAGCTTTCTTT. As protein: CASSSTGAMNTEAFF.

The chain couples TRBV7-2 to TRBJ1-3, with 7 bases lining up with TRBD1. V dropped 5 bases and J dropped 0; count of bases not matched to a gene: 7. Germline V CDR1 and CDR2: SGHTA, FQGNSA. This CDR3 is 16 amino acids long. The CDR3 DNA sequence: TGTGCCAGCAGCCCCTCGGGACAGAGCTCTGGAAACACCATATATTTT. This sequence encodes CASSPSGQSSGNTIYF.

This sequence joins TRBV4-3 and TRBJ2-3; D unresolved. The CDR3 length is 15 residues. With 0 bases removed from V and 3 bases from J, the gap between germline ends came to 10 bases. Germline V CDR1 and CDR2: LGHNA, YSLEER. The CDR3 spells CASSQDEQTTDTQYF. For the CDR3, the DNA is TGCGCCAGCAGCCAAGATGAACAAACGACAGATACGCAGTATTTT.

This chain uses TRBV6-5 with TRBJ2-2, with 8 bases identical to TRBD2. Germline CDR1 reads MNHEY; CDR2 reads SVGAGI. The CDR3 loop spans 16 amino acids. Trimming cost V 4 bases and J 4 bases; bases outside gene matches: 8. CDR3 amino acids: CASSLAGRVPTGELFF. CDR3 in DNA: TGTGCCAGCAGTTTAGCGGGGCGGGTACCCACCGGGGAGCTGTTTTTT.

This clone was seen just once. The J gene is TRBJ1-5, the V gene TRBV9; possibly TRBD1 for D (5 bases). Germline V gene lookup returns CDR1 SGDLS and CDR2 YYNGEE. Trimming left V 1 base short and J 1 base short, with 9 bases between. This CDR3 comprises 15 residues. The CDR3 DNA is TGTGCCAGCAGCGTAAACGGGGGGAGCAATCAGCCCCAGCATTTT. Residues: CASSVNGGSNQPQHF.

V and J are TRBV2 and TRBJ2-7, with a possible D match to TRBD1 (6 bases). This CDR3 region has 14 residues. Germline values: CDR1 SNHLY, CDR2 FYNNEI. The V end was cut by 6 bases, the J end by 2 bases, with 14 bases between. The CDR3 reads CASRGRDTAYEQYF. The CDR3 bases are TGTGCCAGCAGGGGCCGGGACACCGCCTACGAGCAGTACTTC.

This chain joins TRBV9 and TRBJ1-5; TRBD1 is a possible D gene (5 bases). There are 15 residues in the CDR3. CDR1 SGDLS and CDR2 YYNGEE come from the germline V gene. V dropped 0 bases and J dropped 4 bases, with 11 bases sitting between them. CDR3 coding DNA: TGTGCCAGCAGCGTAGGCGGGGCCCCTAATCAGCCCCAGCATTTT. Its translation is CASSVGGAPNQPQHF.

In its sample, this clone was seen a few times. V gene TRBV7-9 combines with J gene TRBJ2-3, with D possibly TRBD2 on 6 matching bases. Germline loops: CDR1 SEHNR, CDR2 FQNEAQ (reference sequence). The CDR3 sequence is 14 residues long. V was clipped by 3 bases and J by 3 bases, with 10 bases between them. The CDR3: CASSLRDGTDTQYF. The CDR3 region has the DNA TGTGCCAGCAGCTTGCGGGACGGAACAGATACGCAGTATTTT.

The genes are TRBV10-3 and TRBJ2-7, with D possibly TRBD1 on 6 matching bases. This CDR3 comprises 14 residues. The V end was cut by 2 bases, the J end by 1 base, with 9 bases between. Germline V gives CDR1 ENHRY, CDR2 SYGVKD. In nucleotides, the CDR3 is TGTGCCATCAGTGAGAATGGACAGTCCTACGAGCAGTACTTC. It translates to CAISENGQSYEQYF.

V usage is TRBV25-1 and J usage is TRBJ2-7, with D maybe TRBD1 (5 bases). CDR1 and CDR2 (germline): MGHDK, SYGVNS. Trimming took 6 bases from V and 2 from J, leaving 14 bases between them. The CDR3 is made up of 14 amino acids. The CDR3 protein is CASREDRAPYEQYF. The CDR3 region has the DNA TGTGCCAGCAGGGAAGACAGAGCCCCCTACGAGCAGTACTTC.

The sample holds one count of this clone. This chain connects TRBV7-9 to TRBJ2-1; possible D gene TRBD1, 5 bases. The V gene's germline CDR1 is SEHNR and CDR2 FQNEAQ (reference sequence). The V end was cut by 5 bases, the J end by 0 bases, with 11 bases between. The CDR3 is 15 residues long. CDR3 sequence reads: CASSPRGGSYNEQFF. The CDR3 DNA sequence: TGTGCCAGCAGCCCTAGGGGTGGCTCCTACAATGAGCAGTTCTTC.

The chain carries TRBV2 and TRBJ1-5; possibly TRBD1 for D (6 bases). V gave up 4 bases and J gave up 1 base, with 17 bases separating them. CDR3 length: 17 amino acids. CDR1 and CDR2 from the germline V gene are SNHLY and FYNNEI. CDR3 sequence (DNA): TGTGCCAGCAGTGGTTTTCGGGGGGCGAGGAGCAATCAGCCCCAGCATTTT. Encoded protein: CASSGFRGARSNQPQHF.

V gene TRBV10-3 combines with J gene TRBJ1-1; possible D gene TRBD1, 5 bases. The CDR3 runs 15 residues. Trimming took off 0 bases at V and 0 bases at J, with 8 bases between the two ends. Germline V gene data show CDR1 as ENHRY and CDR2 as SYGVKD. In DNA form, the CDR3 reads TGTGCCATCAGTGAGTCGAAGGGGATGAACACTGAAGCTTTCTTT. Translating it yields CAISESKGMNTEAFF.

The chain combines TRBV28 with TRBJ1-4; D ambiguous. V lost 2 bases and J lost 2, with 6 bases in between. The CDR3 totals 14 residues. CDR1 MDHEN and CDR2 SYDVKM come from the germline V gene. The CDR3 here is CASSLPRTNEKLFF. CDR3 nucleotide sequence: TGTGCCAGCAGTTTACCCCGGACTAATGAAAAACTGTTTTTT.

V is TRBV7-3 and J is TRBJ1-2; D is perhaps TRBD1 (6 bases). This CDR3 contains 16 residues. Looked up from germline, CDR1 is SGHTA and CDR2 is FQGTGA. Trimming cost V 2 bases and J 4 bases, with 17 bases left between them. The chain's CDR3 is CASSLLPGALGYGYTF. CDR3 DNA: TGTGCCAGCAGCTTACTCCCAGGGGCTCTAGGCTATGGCTACACCTTC.

This chain uses TRBV14 with TRBJ2-3; tentatively, D is TRBD2 (6 bases). Germline CDR1 is SGHDN and CDR2 is FVKESK. The CDR3 contains 17 residues. V was trimmed by 1 base and J by 2 bases, leaving 16 bases between them. The CDR3 coding sequence is TGTGCCAGCAGCCAAGTGCGGGGCACCAGACACACAGATACGCAGTATTTT. It codes for CASSQVRGTRHTDTQYF.

The J gene is TRBJ2-7, the V gene TRBV5-8; D possibly corresponds to TRBD2 (6 bases). V lost 3 bases and J lost 0, with 16 bases in between. Germline lookup yields CDR1 SGHTS and CDR2 YDEGEE. CDR3 length equals 16 residues. CDR3: CASSSRGAGSSYEQYF. In DNA form, the CDR3 reads TGTGCCAGCAGCTCCCGTGGTGCCGGGAGCTCCTACGAGCAGTACTTC.

This chain connects TRBV11-2 to TRBJ2-3; 8 bases are shared with TRBD1. V lost 5 bases, J lost 2 bases, and 9 bases stayed unmatched. This CDR3 comprises 16 residues. Germline-derived CDR1 and CDR2 are SGHAT and FQNNGV. The DNA for the CDR3 is TGTGCCAGCAGCGGACAGGGAATGATGTCCACAGATACGCAGTATTTT. This translates into CASSGQGMMSTDTQYF. The whole variable domain, filled in from reference TRBV11-2 and TRBJ2-3, reads EAGVAQSPRYKIIEKRQSVAFWCNPISGHATLYWYQQILGQGPKLLIQFQNNGVVDDSQLPKDRFSAERLKGVDSTLKIQPAKLEDSAVYLCASSGQGMMSTDTQYFGPGTRLTVL.